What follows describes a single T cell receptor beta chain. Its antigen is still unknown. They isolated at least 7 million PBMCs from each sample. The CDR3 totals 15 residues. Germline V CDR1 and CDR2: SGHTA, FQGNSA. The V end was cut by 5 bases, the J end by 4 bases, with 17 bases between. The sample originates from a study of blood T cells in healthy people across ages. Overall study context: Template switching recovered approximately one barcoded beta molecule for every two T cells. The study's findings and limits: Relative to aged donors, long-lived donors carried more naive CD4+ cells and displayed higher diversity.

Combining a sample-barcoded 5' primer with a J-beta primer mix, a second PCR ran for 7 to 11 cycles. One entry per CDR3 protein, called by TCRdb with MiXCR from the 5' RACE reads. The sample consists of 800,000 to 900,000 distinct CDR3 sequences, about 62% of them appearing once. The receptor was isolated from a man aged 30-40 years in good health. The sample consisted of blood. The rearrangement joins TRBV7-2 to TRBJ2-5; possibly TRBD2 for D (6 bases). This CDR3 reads CASSPTGVGGETQYF. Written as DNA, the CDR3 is TGTGCCAGCAGCCCAACTGGAGTGGGAGGAGAGACCCAGTACTTC.